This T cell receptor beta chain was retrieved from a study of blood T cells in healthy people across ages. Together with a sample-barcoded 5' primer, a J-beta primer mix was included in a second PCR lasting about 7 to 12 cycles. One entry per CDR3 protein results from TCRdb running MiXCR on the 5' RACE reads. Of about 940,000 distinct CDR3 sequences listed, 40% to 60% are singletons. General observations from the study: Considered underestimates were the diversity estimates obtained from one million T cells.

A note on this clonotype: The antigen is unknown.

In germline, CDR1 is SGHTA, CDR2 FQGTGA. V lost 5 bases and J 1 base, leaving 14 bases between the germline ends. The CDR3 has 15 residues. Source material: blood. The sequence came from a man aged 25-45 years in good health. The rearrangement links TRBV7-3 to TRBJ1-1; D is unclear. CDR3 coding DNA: TGTGCCAGCAGCCTGGAAACATCGGCGAACACTGAAGCTTTCTTT. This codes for CASSLETSANTEAFF. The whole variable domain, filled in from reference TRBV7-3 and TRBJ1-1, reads GAGVSQTPSNKVTEKGKYVELRCDPISGHTALYWYRQSLGQGPEFLIYFQGTGAADDSGLPNDRFFAVRPEGSVSTLKIQRTERGDSAVYLCASSLETSANTEAFFGQGTRLTVV.